The present TCR beta chain was sequenced within a study of T cell responses to AZD1222 COVID-19 vaccine. Pooling covered second doses at about 4 or about 12 weeks. Sequenced by immunoSEQ multiplex PCR; TCRdb stores in-frame clones only, minus some. This sample has 84,000 or so clones, with just over 90% found just once. From germline, CDR1 is SGHNT and CDR2 YENEEA. This CDR3 comprises 14 residues. V lost 3 bases to trimming and J lost 3 bases, with 11 bases between them. As for this clone: Antigen unknown.

Points from the study as a whole: No day 14 peak samples; only post-peak repertoires were characterized. Researchers report vaccine-associated CD4 TCRs spanning spike, with dominance at 160-218 and 743-854. Seropositivity was recorded at baseline in only a handful of AZD1222 recipients.

This receptor was obtained from an adult who received the AZD1222 COVID-19 vaccine. The V and J genes are TRBV11-3 and TRBJ2-5, with TRBD1 as a possible D gene (5 bases). Sample: peripheral blood, taken 28 days after the second AZD1222 dose. This CDR3 is CASSLGRGEETQYF. The CDR3 DNA sequence: TGTGCCAGCAGCTTGGGAAGGGGCGAAGAGACCCAGTACTTC.